This T cell receptor beta chain was sequenced for a study of shared clonotypes between healthy human individuals. Study-wide points: Several donors shared 4.5% to 6.5% of their naive CD4 clonotypes.

Terminally differentiated effector memory CD45RA+ cells were excluded from the naive CD8 cells, which were CD45RO-negative and positively selected for CCR7. V lost 1 base and J 3 bases, leaving 1 base between the germline ends. The CDR3 covers 11 residues. Germline CDR1 reads MNHNS; CDR2 reads SASEGT. Comments on this clone: Its antigen is as yet unknown.

Template for every sorted-subset replicate PCR totaled 150 to 250 ng DNA, roughly 30,000 T cell genomes. The table came from immunoSEQ multiplex PCR; TCRdb's copy has only in-frame clones and leaves some out. The repertoire holds around 560,000 clones, approximately 95% seen once, with over 0.1% in the top ten. Sequencing was performed on naive CD8+ T cells sorted from blood. V usage is TRBV6-1 and J usage is TRBJ2-7, with no clear D. The TCR originated in a woman aged 25 to 39 in good health. The CDR3 protein is CASSEDYEQYF. CDR3 coding DNA: TGTGCCAGCAGTGAAGACTACGAGCAGTACTTC.